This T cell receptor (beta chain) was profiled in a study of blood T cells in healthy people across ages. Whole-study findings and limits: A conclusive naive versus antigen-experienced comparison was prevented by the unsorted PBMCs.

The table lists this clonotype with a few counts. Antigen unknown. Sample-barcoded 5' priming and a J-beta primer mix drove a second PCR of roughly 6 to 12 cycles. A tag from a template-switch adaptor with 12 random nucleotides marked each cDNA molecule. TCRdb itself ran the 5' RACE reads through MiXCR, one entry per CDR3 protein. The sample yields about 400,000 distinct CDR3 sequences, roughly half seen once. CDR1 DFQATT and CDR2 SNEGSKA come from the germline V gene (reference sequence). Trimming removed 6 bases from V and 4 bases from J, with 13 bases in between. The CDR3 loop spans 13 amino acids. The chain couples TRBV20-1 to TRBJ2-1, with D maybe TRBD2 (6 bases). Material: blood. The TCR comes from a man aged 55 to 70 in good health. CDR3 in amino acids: CSARTGGYNEQFF. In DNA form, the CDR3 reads TGCAGTGCACGGACTGGGGGGTACAATGAGCAGTTCTTC.